This T cell receptor beta chain was captured in a study of shared clonotypes between healthy human individuals. Measured with immunoSEQ multiplex PCR; TCRdb has only the in-frame clones, and not every one. The sample holds over a million clones, roughly 96% seen once. The J segment lost 6 bases and the V segment lost 0 bases, leaving 5 bases of the junction unmatched. CDR1 is MNHEY and CDR2 is SMNVEV in the germline V gene (reference sequence). The length of the CDR3 is 16 residues. The rearrangement uses TRBV27 and TRBJ2-1, with 10 bases that match TRBD2. This TCR came from a man aged 25-45 years in good health. Source material: naive CD4+ T cells sorted from blood. Specified subset: CD45RA+ positively selected. The CDR3 is CASSLSRLAGANEQFF. In DNA form, the CDR3 reads TGTGCCAGCAGTTTATCTCGGCTAGCGGGAGCCAATGAGCAGTTCTTC.